Sequencing of this T cell receptor beta chain was carried out in a study of Ad26.COV2.S vaccination and SARS-CoV-2 variants. The study, taken as a whole, reports: Spike-specific responses of CD8+ and CD4+ T cells were reported to display substantial breadth after vaccination.

As for this clone: Its antigen remains unknown.

The V gene lost 0 bases and the J gene lost 7 bases, with 20 bases spanning the gap. Germline V gene lookup returns CDR1 SGHKS and CDR2 YYEKEE (reference sequence). The CDR3 runs 16 residues. Treatment noted: 19 received Ad26.COV2.S at low or high dose, single or two shots; 5 received placebo; per-sample allocation not given. Sampling happened 63 days after the first vaccine or placebo injection. Sequencing used immunoSEQ multiplex PCR; TCRdb keeps in-frame clones, though not all of them. The sample carries roughly 300,000 clones, about 85% recorded once. This receptor was obtained from a person between 18 and 65 years old who received the Ad26.COV2.S COVID-19 vaccine or a placebo. The chain couples TRBV5-5 to TRBJ2-7; tentative D call: TRBD2 (6 bases). The sequencing used peripheral blood, collected in a trial of Ad26.COV2.S vaccine versus placebo. CDR3 protein: CASSLGRGRNYEEQYF. The CDR3 DNA is TGTGCCAGCAGCTTGGGGAGGGGACGGAACTACGAGGAGCAGTACTTC.